The 2 T cell receptor beta chains below were found in one sample sequenced in a study of OX40 agonist ivuxolimab in advanced cancers. Produced via immunoSEQ multiplex PCR; TCRdb's table is partial and in-frame only. This table has approximately 58,000 clones, about 85% appearing once. The source was CD4+ or CD8+ T cells sorted from blood, collected in a trial of the OX40 agonist ivuxolimab. These receptors were taken from an adult with an advanced solid tumor such as melanoma, head and neck, liver or kidney cancer.

The DNA for the CDR3 is TGTGCCAGCAGTGAAATAGACCAAGAGACCCAGTACTTC. The encoded protein is CASSEIDQETQYF. V is TRBV6-1 and J is TRBJ2-5; no definite D call. The ends were cut back, 2 bases at V and 0 bases at J, with 4 bases in the middle. This CDR3 region has 13 residues. In germline, CDR1 is MNHNS, CDR2 SASEGT.

The chain links TRBV6-1 to TRBJ2-6, with no clear D. CDR1 is MNHNS, CDR2 SASEGT, per germline. V was cut by 2 bases and J by 2 bases, with 4 bases left in between. The CDR3 length is 14 residues. The CDR3 DNA reads as TGTGCCAGCAGTGAACTAGCTGGGGCCAACGTCCTGACTTTC. The encoded protein is CASSELAGANVLTF.